The TCR beta chain described here comes from a study of graft-versus-host responses after intestinal transplantation. Study information: Uniformly, recipients were administered anti-thymocyte globulin induction with subsequent tacrolimus and steroids for approximately three years.

The study, taken as a whole, reports: Those patients showing graft-donor T cell macrochimerism displayed high graft-versus-host to host-versus-graft clonal ratios in allografts. Circulating GvH clones peaking coincided with falling HvG clones soon after transplant. Recipient marrow showed GvH clones, some seen first in ileum or blood.

Remarks on this clone: As yet, its antigen is unknown.

The data were produced by immunoSEQ multiplex PCR, yet TCRdb's version contains in-frame clones alone and is incomplete. The sample lists around 110,000 clones, around 90% seen once, with about 0.2% in the top ten. The receptor was isolated from a human donor who was the organ donor for an intestinal transplant. The sequenced sample was unstimulated CD4+ T cells sorted from spleen or lymph node cells, obtained before transplant.

The CDR3 DNA sequence: TGTGCCAGCACCGTAGCGGGAGACGGGGGGGATGAGCAGTTCTTC. Residues: CASTVAGDGGDEQFF. This chain uses TRBV28 with TRBJ2-1; 9 nucleotides agree with TRBD2. The germline gives CDR1 MDHEN, CDR2 SYDVKM. This CDR3 has 15 residues. V trimming: 7 bases; J trimming: 8 bases; junction bases outside the gene matches: 12.